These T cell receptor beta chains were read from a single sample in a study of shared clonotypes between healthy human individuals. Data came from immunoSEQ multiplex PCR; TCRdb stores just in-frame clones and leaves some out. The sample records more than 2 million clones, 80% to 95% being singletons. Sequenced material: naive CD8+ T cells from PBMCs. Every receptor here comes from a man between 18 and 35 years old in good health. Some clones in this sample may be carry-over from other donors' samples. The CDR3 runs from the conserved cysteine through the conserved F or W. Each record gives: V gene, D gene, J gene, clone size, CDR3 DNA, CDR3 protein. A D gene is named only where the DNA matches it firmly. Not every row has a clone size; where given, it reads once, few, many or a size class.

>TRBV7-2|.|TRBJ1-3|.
TGTGCCAGCAGCTTCGGGCGGTTCTCTGGAAACACCATATATTTT
CASSFGRFSGNTIYF
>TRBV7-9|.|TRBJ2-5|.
TGTGCCAGCAGCCCCCCCGGGGCCCTTCCCCAAGAGACCCAGTACTTC
CASSPPGALPQETQYF
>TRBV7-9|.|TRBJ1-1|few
TGTGCCAGCAGCTTTCCCCTGGGAACTGAAGCTTTCTTT
CASSFPLGTEAFF
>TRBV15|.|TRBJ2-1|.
TGTGCCACCACGGACAGCTCCTACAATGAGCAGTTCTTC
CATTDSSYNEQFF
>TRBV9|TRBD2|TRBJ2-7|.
TGTGCCAGCAGCACGACTAGCTCCCAATCACCATACGAGCAGTACTTC
CASSTTSSQSPYEQYF
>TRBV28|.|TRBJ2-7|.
TGTGCCAGCAGTCTGCTAGACAGGGAGCAGTACTTC
CASSLLDREQYF
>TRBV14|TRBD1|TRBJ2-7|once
TGTGCCAGCAGCCAATGGAGGACAGGGAACGAGCAGTACTTC
CASSQWRTGNEQYF
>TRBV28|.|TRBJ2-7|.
TGTGCCAGCAGTTTATGCAAGGCTTGCGAGCAGTACTTC
CASSLCKACEQYF
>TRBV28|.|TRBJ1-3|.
TGTGCCGCAAAACCCCCTAGGGAGAAGTCTGGAAACACCATATATTTT
CAAKPPREKSGNTIYF
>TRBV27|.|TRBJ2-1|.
TGTGCCAGCAGTTTTGGGCGGGCCGGGGATGAGCAGTTCTTC
CASSFGRAGDEQFF
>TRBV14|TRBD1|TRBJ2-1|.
TGTGCCAGCAGCCAAGACTTAGGGACAGCCTACAATGAGCAGTTCTTC
CASSQDLGTAYNEQFF
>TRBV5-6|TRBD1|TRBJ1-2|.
TGTGCCAGCAGCTTGGGGACAGGAAATTATGGCTACACCTTC
CASSLGTGNYGYTF
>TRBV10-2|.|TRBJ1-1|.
TGCGCCAGCAGTGAGATGGGGTTCACTGAAGCTTTCTTT
CASSEMGFTEAFF
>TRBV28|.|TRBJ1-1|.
TGTGCCAGCAGTTTATCCAGGGGCCTCGTTGGCACTGAAGCTTTCTTT
CASSLSRGLVGTEAFF
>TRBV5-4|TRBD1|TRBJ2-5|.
TGTGCCAGCAGCTTGAGGGGACAGGGGGCAGGATGGGAGACCCAGTACTTC
CASSLRGQGAGWETQYF
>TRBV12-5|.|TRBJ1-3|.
TGTGCTAGTGGTTTTGGGGGGCCGAGTGGAAACACCATATATTTT
CASGFGGPSGNTIYF
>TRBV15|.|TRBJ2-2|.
TGTGCCACCAGCAAGGGGCTGGTAATTTCAAACACCGGGGAGCTGTTTTTT
CATSKGLVISNTGELFF
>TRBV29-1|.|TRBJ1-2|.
TGCAGCGTTGAAGATCCCGGCAGGGGCTATGGCTACACCTTC
CSVEDPGRGYGYTF
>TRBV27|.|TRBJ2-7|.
TGTGCCAGCAGTTCCAGGGGTTGGTACGAGCAGTACTTC
CASSSRGWYEQYF
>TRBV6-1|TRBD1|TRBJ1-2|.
TGTGCCAGCCTGAGCAGGGGGCGGGGGTTTGGCTACACCTTC
CASLSRGRGFGYTF
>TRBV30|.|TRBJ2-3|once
TGTGCCTGGAGTGTACTGGGGACCGCAGATACGCAGTATTTT
CAWSVLGTADTQYF
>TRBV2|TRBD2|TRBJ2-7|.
TGTGCCAGCAGTGACCGGACTAGATTCCACGAGCAGTACTTC
CASSDRTRFHEQYF
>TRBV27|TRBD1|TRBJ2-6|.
TGTGCCAGCAGTTTACTTCCTGGACAGGCCTTGACCGGGGCCAACGTCCTGACTTTC
CASSLLPGQALTGANVLTF
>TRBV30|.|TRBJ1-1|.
TGTGCCTGGACAAGTTGGTCTCTCACTGAAGCTTTCTTT
CAWTSWSLTEAFF
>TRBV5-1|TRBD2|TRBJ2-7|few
TGCGCCAGCAGCTTGGTTAGCGGGAGTTTTAACGAGCAGTACTTC
CASSLVSGSFNEQYF
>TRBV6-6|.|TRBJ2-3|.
TGTGCCAGCTATCAGGCGGGAACCCTGAGGACAGATACGCAGTATTTT
CASYQAGTLRTDTQYF
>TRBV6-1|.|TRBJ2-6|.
TGTGCCAGCAGTGCAAGACTGATGAACCTCTCTGGGGCCAACGTCCTGACTTTC
CASSARLMNLSGANVLTF
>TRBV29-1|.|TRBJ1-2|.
TGCAGCGTCCCCTTCTCCAGGGCCTATGGCTACACCTTC
CSVPFSRAYGYTF
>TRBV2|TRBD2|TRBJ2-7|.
TGTGCCAGCAGTGAAGGGGCGGCGGGAGGGCTTTACGAGCAGTACTTC
CASSEGAAGGLYEQYF
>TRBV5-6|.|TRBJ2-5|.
TGTGCCAGCAGCTTGAGACAAAAAGAGACCCAGTACTTC
CASSLRQKETQYF
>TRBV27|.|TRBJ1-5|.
TGTGCCAGCAGTTGGGGAACCGGGACAAGACCCAATCAGCCCCAGCATTTT
CASSWGTGTRPNQPQHF
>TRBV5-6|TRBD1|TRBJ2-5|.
TGTGCCAGCAGCGGAGAGACAGGGTGGGAGACCCAGTACTTC
CASSGETGWETQYF
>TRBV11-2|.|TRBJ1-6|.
TGTGCCAGCAGCTTTATGGCGGGGGATAATTCACCCCTCCACTTT
CASSFMAGDNSPLHF
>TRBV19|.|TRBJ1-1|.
TGTGCCAGTAGTCGGGCCCATCGAATGAACACTGAAGCTTTCTTT
CASSRAHRMNTEAFF
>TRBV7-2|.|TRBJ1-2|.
TGTGCCAGCGACTCCCTCCGGGGGTATGGCTACACCTTC
CASDSLRGYGYTF
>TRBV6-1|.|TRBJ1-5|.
TGTGCCAGCAGTTCCCGGACTAAACAGGATCAGCCCCAGCATTTT
CASSSRTKQDQPQHF
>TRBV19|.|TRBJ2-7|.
TGTGCCAGTAGTGGCCCGGGGGAGCAGTACTTC
CASSGPGEQYF
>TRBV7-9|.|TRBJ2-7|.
TGTGCCAGCAGCCCACAAGAGTACTACGAGCAGTACTTC
CASSPQEYYEQYF